Sequencing of this T cell receptor beta chain was carried out in a study of shared clonotypes between healthy human individuals. Across the study: Researchers assigned three CD4 naive, three CD4 memory, two CD8 naive and one CD8 memory plate to each donor.

Sequencing used immunoSEQ multiplex PCR; TCRdb keeps in-frame clones, though not all of them. This sample has approximately 2,000,000 clones, with about 94% found just once. Only CD45RO-negative cells positively selected for CCR7 counted as naive CD8 cells, so terminally differentiated effector memory CD45RA+ cells were excluded. Regarding the study as a whole: Generation of non-shared clonotypes was less probable than generation of clonotypes shared by all four donors. Of the naive CD4 clonotypes, around 5% were shared across several donors. Tissue TCR repertoires likely differ from these blood-only repertoires.

This clone was recorded once. Its antigen is not identified. This TCR derives from a man aged 18 to 29 in good health. Some clones in this sample may be carry-over from other donors' samples. What was sequenced was naive CD8+ T cells from PBMCs.

The CDR3 loop is CASSALDQAAGYTF. For the CDR3, the DNA is TGTGCCAGCAGTGCCCTGGACCAGGCGGCGGGCTACACCTTC. This rearrangement joins TRBV28 to TRBJ1-2; D is ambiguous. This CDR3 has 14 amino acids. Trimming removed 5 bases from V and 8 bases from J, with 18 bases in between. CDR1 is MDHEN and CDR2 is SYDVKM in the germline V gene.